This T cell receptor (beta chain) comes out of a study of beta chain features in type 1 diabetes. Study outcomes and limitations: TCRB repertoires of naive, central memory and Treg cells appeared more similar among patients than among healthy donors. Type 1 diabetes patients had TCRB CDR3s that were shorter (moderately but significantly so) in all four CD4+ subsets.

One heparinised draw of blood, averaging around 100 mL, came from each donor. Isolated RNA was reverse transcribed in full, so expressed TCRB transcripts were sequenced. Several million reads per sample on average were obtained from naive, central memory and regulatory T cell samples. TCRdb's table, derived via immunoSEQ multiplex PCR, lists solely in-frame clones and lacks some. There are some 110,000 clones in the sample; about a sixth occur only once, and 2% to 2.5% lies in the top ten. The V segment lost 0 bases and the J segment 4 bases; nucleotides outside the gene matches: 4. Looked up from germline, CDR1 is SEHNR and CDR2 is FQNEAQ (reference sequence). The CDR3 extends over 15 amino acids. The table lists this clone with a few counts. The antigen remains undetermined.

The genes are TRBV7-9 and TRBJ2-3; 7 bases agree with TRBD2. The source material was central memory CD4+ T cells from blood. This sequence originates from a man between 25 and 39 years old with type 1 diabetes. The CDR3, as DNA: TGTGCCAGCAGCTTAGCACTAGCGCCCTCAGATACGCAGTATTTT. This codes for CASSLALAPSDTQYF.